Each of the 22 T cell receptor beta chains below was sequenced from the same sample in a study of T cells after yellow fever vaccination (dated by TCRdb to about 2019). Libraries were made using 5' RACE. The sequencer was an Illumina HiSeq 2500. TCRdb itself trimmed the public reads at Q25 with fastp, ran MiXCR and retained productive beta chains. Each record represents a unique CDR3 protein, reported with the most common genes and DNA among its rows. For this sample there are about 580,000 distinct CDR3 sequences; around a sixth appear just once. 17% of the sample belongs to the ten largest clones. According to the study, the label for this sample's treatment or condition signals: live attenuated yellow fever vaccine strain. The sequencing here drew on PBMCs, taken less than 6 days after the first yellow fever vaccination. The receptors come from a man aged 18 to 35 who received the YFV17D yellow fever vaccine.

This chain joins TRBV6-5 and TRBJ2-5; D might be TRBD2 (5 bases). V gave up 2 bases and J gave up 4 bases, with 8 bases separating them. This CDR3 comprises 13 residues. The V gene's germline CDR1 is MNHEY and CDR2 SVGAGI. The CDR3 is CASSYRGRETQYF. The CDR3 nucleotides read TGTGCCAGCAGTTACCGGGGTCGAGAGACCCAGTACTTC.

V and J are TRBV7-9 and TRBJ2-2; 7 nucleotides agree with TRBD1. V trimming: 4 bases; J trimming: 2 bases; junction bases outside the gene matches: 7. Germline lookup yields CDR1 SEHNR and CDR2 FQNEAQ (reference sequence). This CDR3 is 16 amino acids long. In DNA, the CDR3 is TGTGCCAGCAGCTCCACAGGGGCCACCAACACCGGGGAGCTGTTTTTT. This translates into CASSSTGATNTGELFF.

The chain recombines TRBV7-2 with TRBJ2-2; D gene uncertain. Germline lookup yields CDR1 SGHTA and CDR2 FQGNSA. Deletions cut 2 bases from V and 0 bases from J, with 7 bases between. This CDR3 is 15 amino acids long. DNA for the CDR3: TGTGCCAGCAGCTTAAGGCTTTCGAACACCGGGGAGCTGTTTTTT. Its protein product is CASSLRLSNTGELFF.

The chain employs TRBV20-1 and TRBJ2-3; 10 bases line up with TRBD2. J lost 5 bases, V lost 6 bases, and 2 bases had no gene match. Germline-derived CDR1 and CDR2 are DFQATT and SNEGSKA (reference sequence). The CDR3 is 12 residues long. The CDR3 sequence is CSARTSGDTQYF. The CDR3 bases are TGCAGTGCAAGGACTAGCGGAGATACGCAGTATTTT.

This clonotype has just a few counts. This chain connects TRBV10-1 to TRBJ2-3, with D possibly being TRBD2 (5 bases). This CDR3 comprises 14 residues. Germline CDR1 and CDR2: WNHNN and SYGVQD (reference sequence). V dropped 0 bases and J dropped 11 bases, with 15 bases sitting between them. The CDR3, as DNA: TGCGCCAGCAGTGAGTCCCCGGGGTCCAGCAGGCAGTATTTT. It yields the protein CASSESPGSSRQYF.

The gene calls are TRBV24-1 and TRBJ1-1, with D possibly being TRBD1 (5 bases). Trimming pared 7 bases from V and 2 bases from J, leaving 13 bases between. The CDR3 is made up of 14 amino acids. Germline CDR1 reads KGHDR; CDR2 reads SFDVKD. CDR3 loop: CATSATGYNTEAFF. Here the CDR3 DNA reads TGTGCCACCAGCGCAACAGGTTACAACACTGAAGCTTTCTTT.

The rearrangement links TRBV12-3 or TRBV12-4 to TRBJ2-1, with 12 bases matching TRBD2. This CDR3 region has 18 residues. With V trimmed by 11 bases and J by 5 bases, 19 bases remained unmatched. CDR3 residues: CAFSLRIRLAGAHNEQFF. As DNA, the CDR3 is TGTGCCTTCAGTTTAAGGATCCGACTAGCGGGGGCCCACAATGAGCAGTTCTTC.

The chain is built from TRBV7-2 and TRBJ2-2; 9 positions match TRBD1. CDR1 and CDR2 from the germline V gene are SGHTA and FQGNSA. The CDR3 loop spans 14 amino acids. V shed 11 bases, J shed 7 bases, and the junction held 11 bases outside the gene matches. The CDR3 DNA reads TGTGCCTCCATGGGTGGGACAGGGTACGGGGAGCTGTTTTTT. Translating gives CASMGGTGYGELFF.

The rearrangement uses TRBV4-1 and TRBJ2-2; weak D call: TRBD2 (6 bases). CDR1 and CDR2 from the germline V gene are MGHRA and YSYEKL. The CDR3 runs 15 residues. The V end lost 3 bases, the J end lost 9 bases, and 17 bases lay between the germline ends. In DNA, the CDR3 is TGCGCCAGCAGCCATATAACGGGGAGGTACCGGGAGCTGTTTTTT. It specifies CASSHITGRYRELFF.

The sample holds many counts of this clonotype. The chain links TRBV7-9 to TRBJ1-1; D gene uncertain. Between the trimmed V and J ends, which lost 5 bases and 1 base, there was a span of 11 bases. Germline CDR1 reads SEHNR; CDR2 reads FQNEAQ (reference sequence). The CDR3 spans 14 residues. CDR3 DNA sequence: TGTGCCAGCAGCCCAGTACGGGGGAACACTGAAGCTTTCTTT. This sequence encodes CASSPVRGNTEAFF.

This chain uses TRBV3-1 with TRBJ2-3, with TRBD1 matching over 9 bases. V gave up 4 bases and J gave up 5 bases; unmatched junction bases: 10. The CDR3 loop spans 16 amino acids. Germline V CDR1 and CDR2: LGHDT, YNNKEL (reference sequence). In nucleotides, the CDR3 is TGTGCCAGCAGCCTACCCCGGGGACAGGGAATAGATACGCAGTATTTT. It specifies CASSLPRGQGIDTQYF.

This clonotype was observed a handful of times. The rearrangement joins TRBV3-1 to TRBJ2-5; D is possibly TRBD1 or TRBD2 (5 bases each). Trimming removed 2 bases from V and 3 bases from J, with 10 bases in between. The CDR3 spans 14 residues. Germline CDR1 is LGHDT and CDR2 is YNNKEL (reference sequence). CDR3 sequence: CASSQPGAEETQYF. The CDR3 coding sequence is TGTGCCAGCAGCCAACCCGGGGCGGAAGAGACCCAGTACTTC.

This clonotype was seen a few times. V gene TRBV7-8 combines with J gene TRBJ2-1; 13 bases match TRBD2. V gave up 5 bases and J gave up 9 bases; unmatched junction bases: 7. Germline CDR1 SGHVS, CDR2 FQNEAQ. This CDR3 has 15 amino acids. The CDR3 nucleotides are TGTGCCAGCAGCCCGAGACTAGCGGGGGGCCTTGAGCAGTTCTTC. Its translation: CASSPRLAGGLEQFF.

This clonotype was counted only a few times. The chain uses TRBV3-1 and TRBJ2-3; D remains unclear. This CDR3 region has 15 residues. V lost 0 bases to trimming and J lost 3 bases, with 10 bases between them. Germline V gene lookup returns CDR1 LGHDT and CDR2 YNNKEL (reference sequence). CDR3 in amino acids: CASSQDQGFTDTQYF. CDR3 bases: TGTGCCAGCAGCCAAGATCAAGGTTTTACAGATACGCAGTATTTT.

This clonotype was recorded a few times. The chain is built from TRBV25-1 and TRBJ2-6; D perhaps matches TRBD1 (5 bases). CDR3 length: 15 amino acids. V shed 2 bases and J shed 2 bases, with 7 bases lying between them. Germline CDR1 MGHDK, CDR2 SYGVNS. The CDR3 coding sequence is TGTGCCAGCAGTGAAATGGGGCCTGGGGCCAACGTCCTGACTTTC. Encoded protein: CASSEMGPGANVLTF.

The chain links TRBV11-2 to TRBJ2-7; no definite D call. Trimming pared 1 base from V and 3 bases from J, leaving 16 bases between. Germline V lookup: CDR1 SGHAT, CDR2 FQNNGV. The CDR3 extends over 16 amino acids. The CDR3 protein is CASSLVGTHGVYEQYF. For the CDR3, the DNA is TGTGCCAGCAGCTTAGTAGGTACGCACGGAGTCTACGAGCAGTACTTC.

This clonotype was seen ten or more times. This rearrangement joins TRBV4-1 to TRBJ2-5, with 10 bases matching TRBD2. The germline CDR1 and CDR2 sequences are MGHRA and YSYEKL. The CDR3 extends over 15 amino acids. Germline trimming cut 3 bases from V and 5 bases from J; bases unmatched to any gene: 6. CDR3 amino acids: CASSHLAGVGETQYF. As DNA, the CDR3 is TGCGCCAGCAGCCATCTAGCGGGGGTTGGGGAGACCCAGTACTTC.

The chain couples TRBV6-1 to TRBJ2-3; D is ambiguous. The germline V and J ends were trimmed by 2 bases and 0 bases, with 12 bases remaining between them. Germline V lookup: CDR1 MNHNS, CDR2 SASEGT. The CDR3 is 16 amino acids. The CDR3 reads CASSETTGSSTDTQYF. DNA for the CDR3: TGTGCCAGCAGTGAAACGACTGGTTCTAGCACAGATACGCAGTATTTT.

This rearrangement joins TRBV6-1 to TRBJ1-1; no definite D call. The CDR3 spans 15 residues. Germline lookup yields CDR1 MNHNS and CDR2 SASEGT. With 3 bases removed from V and 6 bases from J, the gap between germline ends came to 17 bases. CDR3 sequence reads: CASSDGLSRAAEAFF. CDR3 nucleotide sequence: TGTGCCAGCAGTGACGGATTATCTCGCGCGGCTGAAGCTTTCTTT.

This clonotype appeared a few times. V gene TRBV20-1 combines with J gene TRBJ2-3; D call uncertain. This CDR3 region has 15 residues. In germline, CDR1 is DFQATT, CDR2 SNEGSKA (reference sequence). The ends were cut back, 7 bases at V and 0 bases at J, with 17 bases in the middle. CDR3 in amino acids: CSGGPGGFSTDTQYF. As DNA, the CDR3 is TGCAGTGGCGGTCCCGGCGGTTTCAGCACAGATACGCAGTATTTT.

V is TRBV7-2 and J is TRBJ1-6; D is unclear. This CDR3 spans 15 amino acids. Germline V CDR1 and CDR2: SGHTA, FQGNSA. Trimming took 1 base from V and 7 from J, leaving 11 bases between them. The CDR3 DNA reads as TGTGCCAGCAGCTTAGTGATTTCACAAAATTCACCCCTCCACTTT. This encodes CASSLVISQNSPLHF.

The rearrangement uses TRBV4-1 and TRBJ1-1; D is ambiguous. Trimming left V 3 bases short and J 1 base short, with 9 bases between. CDR1 and CDR2 from the germline V gene are MGHRA and YSYEKL. The length of the CDR3 is 14 residues. CDR3 nucleotides: TGCGCCAGCAGCCATGCCCGGAAGAACACTGAAGCTTTCTTT. This encodes CASSHARKNTEAFF.